This is a list of T cell receptor beta chains from one sample in a study of OX40 agonist ivuxolimab in advanced cancers. Using immunoSEQ multiplex PCR, the repertoire was profiled, and TCRdb retains in-frame clones only, with some absent. The table lists under 55,000 clones, over 80% of them singletons. This specimen was CD4+ or CD8+ T cells sorted from blood, taken in a trial of the OX40 agonist ivuxolimab. These TCRs come from an adult with an advanced solid tumor such as melanoma, head and neck, liver or kidney cancer. The CDR3 runs from the conserved cysteine through the conserved F or W. The D gene is left open where the match is weak. Clone sizes are given selectively: once, few, many, or a class where the clone is expanded.

>NA|TRBV18|NA|TRBJ1-1
CASSQSGDTEAFF
TGTGCCAGCTCACAGTCAGGGGACACTGAAGCTTTCTTT
>TRBD2|TRBV5-1|few|TRBJ2-5
CASSRMGLAGRETQYF
TGCGCCAGCAGCCGGATGGGACTAGCGGGGAGAGAGACCCAGTACTTC
>NA|TRBV27|NA|TRBJ2-2
CASSWGANTGELFF
TGTGCCAGCAGTTGGGGCGCGAACACCGGGGAGCTGTTTTTT
>TRBD2|TRBV7-9|NA|TRBJ2-5
CASSLTLAEETQYF
TGTGCCAGCAGCTTAACACTAGCGGAAGAGACCCAGTACTTC
>NA|TRBV10-3|NA|TRBJ2-2
CAISLAGSNTGELFF
TGTGCCATCAGCCTAGCAGGGTCGAACACCGGGGAGCTGTTTTTT
>NA|TRBV28|NA|TRBJ2-5
CASSLGADGVQYF
TGTGCCAGCAGTTTGGGCGCCGACGGGGTCCAGTACTTC
>NA|TRBV7-2|once|TRBJ2-5
CASSLQGGEEAQYF
TGTGCCAGCAGCCTACAGGGTGGGGAAGAGGCCCAGTACTTC
>TRBD2|TRBV5-4|NA|TRBJ2-5
CASSLVGSGGRETQYF
TGTGCCAGCAGCTTGGTTGGTAGCGGGGGGCGAGAGACCCAGTACTTC
>NA|TRBV6-5|once|TRBJ2-2
CASSYSLGSGELFF
TGTGCCAGCAGTTACAGTTTAGGGTCGGGGGAGCTGTTTTTT
>NA|TRBV11-2|NA|TRBJ2-2
CASSLDFVGELFF
TGTGCCAGCAGCTTAGATTTCGTAGGGGAGCTGTTTTTT
>NA|TRBV10-2|NA|TRBJ2-1
CASRDSNEQFF
TGCGCCAGCAGGGACTCCAATGAGCAGTTCTTC
>TRBD1|TRBV28|NA|TRBJ1-4
CASRRQGKTNEKLFF
TGTGCCAGCAGGCGACAGGGGAAAACTAATGAAAAACTGTTTTTT
>NA|TRBV11-2|NA|TRBJ1-4
CASSLDQAAGNEKLFF
TGTGCCAGCAGCTTAGATCAGGCAGCCGGGAATGAAAAACTGTTTTTT
>TRBD2|TRBV28|NA|TRBJ2-1
CASSLFPPGGSGRHNEQFF
TGTGCCAGCAGCTTGTTCCCCCCGGGCGGTAGCGGGAGGCACAATGAGCAGTTCTTC
>TRBD1|TRBV7-2|NA|TRBJ1-2
CASSLGSGGNYGYTF
TGTGCCAGCAGCTTAGGTTCAGGGGGTAACTATGGCTACACCTTC